This entry concerns a single T cell receptor (beta chain). Its antigen is unidentified. Sequenced by immunoSEQ multiplex PCR; TCRdb stores in-frame clones only, minus some. The profile shows 90,000 or so clones, around 85% of them singletons. This sample was included in a study of cytomegalovirus exposure and HLA in healthy donors. Overall study results and limits: The tendency of first-cohort TCR clusters to co-occur in the 100 to 150 validation repertoires was identified by a subsequent analysis.

V was clipped by 4 bases and J by 1 base; unmatched bases: 6. Germline assignment: CDR1 MNHEY and CDR2 SVGAGI. The CDR3 loop spans 15 amino acids. The sequenced sample was PBMCs. This sequence originates from a man between 18 and 29 years old in good health and CMV-seropositive. This chain uses TRBV6-5 with TRBJ2-5; 7 bases are shared with TRBD1. The DNA of the CDR3 is TGTGCCAGCAGTTTCCGGACAGGCCCCCAAGAGACCCAGTACTTC. Protein sequence: CASSFRTGPQETQYF.